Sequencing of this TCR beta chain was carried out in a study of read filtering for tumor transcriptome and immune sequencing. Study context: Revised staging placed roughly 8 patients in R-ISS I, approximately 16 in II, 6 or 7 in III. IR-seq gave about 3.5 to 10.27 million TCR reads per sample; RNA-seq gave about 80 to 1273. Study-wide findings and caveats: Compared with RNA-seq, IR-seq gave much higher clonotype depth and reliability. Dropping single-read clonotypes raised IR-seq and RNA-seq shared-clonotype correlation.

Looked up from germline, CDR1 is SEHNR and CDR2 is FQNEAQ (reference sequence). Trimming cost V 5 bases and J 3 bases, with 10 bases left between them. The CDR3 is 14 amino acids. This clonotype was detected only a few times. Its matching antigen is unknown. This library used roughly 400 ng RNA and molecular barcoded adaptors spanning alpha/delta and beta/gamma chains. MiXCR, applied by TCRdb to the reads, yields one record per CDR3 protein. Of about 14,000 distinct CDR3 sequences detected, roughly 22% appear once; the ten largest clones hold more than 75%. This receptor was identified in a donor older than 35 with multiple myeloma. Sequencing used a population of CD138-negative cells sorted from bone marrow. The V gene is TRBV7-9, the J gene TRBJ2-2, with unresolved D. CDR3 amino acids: CASSAIIDTGELFF. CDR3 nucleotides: TGTGCCAGCAGCGCGATAATAGACACCGGGGAGCTGTTTTTT.